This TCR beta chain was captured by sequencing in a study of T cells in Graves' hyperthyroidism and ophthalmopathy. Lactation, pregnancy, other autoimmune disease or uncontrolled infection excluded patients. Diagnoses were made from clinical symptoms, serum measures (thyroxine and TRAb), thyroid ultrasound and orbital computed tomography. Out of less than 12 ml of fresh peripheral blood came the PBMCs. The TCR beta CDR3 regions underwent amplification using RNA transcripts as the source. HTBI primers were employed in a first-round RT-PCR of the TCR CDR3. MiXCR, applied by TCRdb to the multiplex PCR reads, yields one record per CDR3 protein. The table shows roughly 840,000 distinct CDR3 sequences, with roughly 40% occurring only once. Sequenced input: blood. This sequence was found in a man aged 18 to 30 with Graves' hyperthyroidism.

The CDR3 nucleotides are TGCAGTGCTGGGGGACTAGCGGGTACCTACGAGCAGTACTTC. This encodes CSAGGLAGTYEQYF. V usage is TRBV20-1 and J usage is TRBJ2-7; TRBD2 matches 12 bases. This CDR3 is built from 14 residues. Germline CDR1 is DFQATT and CDR2 is SNEGSKA (reference sequence). Trimming at V came to 5 bases and at J to 2 bases, leaving 4 bases not matched to a gene.